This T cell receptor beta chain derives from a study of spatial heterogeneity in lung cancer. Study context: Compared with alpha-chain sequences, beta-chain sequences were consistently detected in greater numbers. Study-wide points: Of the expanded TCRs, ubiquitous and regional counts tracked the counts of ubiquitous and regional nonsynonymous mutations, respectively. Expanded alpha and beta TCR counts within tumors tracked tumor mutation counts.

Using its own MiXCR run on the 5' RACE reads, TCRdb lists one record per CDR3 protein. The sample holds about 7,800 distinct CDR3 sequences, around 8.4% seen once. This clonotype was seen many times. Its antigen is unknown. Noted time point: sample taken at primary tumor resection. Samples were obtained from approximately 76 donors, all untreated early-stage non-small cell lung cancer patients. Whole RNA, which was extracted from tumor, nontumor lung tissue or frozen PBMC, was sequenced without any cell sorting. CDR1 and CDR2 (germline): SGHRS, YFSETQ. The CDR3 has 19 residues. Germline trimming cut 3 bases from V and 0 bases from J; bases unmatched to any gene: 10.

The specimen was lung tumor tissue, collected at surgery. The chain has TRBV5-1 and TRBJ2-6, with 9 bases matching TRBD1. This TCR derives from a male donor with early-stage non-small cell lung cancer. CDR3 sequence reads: CASSYLGQGETSGANVLTF. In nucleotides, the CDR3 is TGCGCCAGCAGCTATTTGGGACAGGGCGAAACCTCTGGGGCCAACGTCCTGACTTTC. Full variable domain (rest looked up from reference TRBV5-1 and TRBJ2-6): KAGVTQTPRYLIKTRGQQVTLSCSPISGHRSVSWYQQTPGQGLQFLFEYFSETQRNKGNFPGRFSGRQFSNSRSEMNVSTLELGDSALYLCASSYLGQGETSGANVLTFGAGSRLTVL.